This T cell receptor (beta chain) was retrieved from a study of T cells after posttransplantation cyclophosphamide. Study-level points and caveats: After PTCy, TRB diversity resembled that of CNI/methotrexate controls. Donor-recipient repertoire similarity was low at 1-2 months, rising over year one. TRB overlap between skin or GI tissue T cells and blood was limited.

Profiling relied on immunoSEQ multiplex PCR, and the TCRdb table lists in-frame clones only, not all of them. Of roughly 20,000 clones listed, just over 85% are singletons. The CDR3 is 14 residues long. V lost 2 bases and J lost 4, with 11 bases in between. Germline CDR1 is SGHTS and CDR2 is YDEGEE. This clone was observed a few times. The antigen is not known. Methotrexate plus calcineurin inhibitor accompanied controls' myeloablative marrow transplants; sampling was 1 year later. This clonotype was obtained from a female patient in her 30s who received an allogeneic stem cell transplant from an unrelated donor, was CMV-positive, and had acute and chronic GVHD. A share of the T cells may be of graft donor origin. The specimen was PBMCs, collected 350 to 400 days after allogeneic stem cell transplant with calcineurin inhibitor and methotrexate. V is TRBV5-8 and J is TRBJ2-3; no firm D call. This CDR3 is CASSFSASADTQYF. The CDR3 DNA is TGTGCCAGCAGCTTCTCCGCGTCCGCAGATACGCAGTATTTT.